The text below deals with one T cell receptor beta chain. This sample is drawn from a study of technical replicates of blood from a few donors. Trimming removed 5 bases from V and 6 bases from J, with 16 bases in between. The length of the CDR3 is 14 residues. Germline CDR1 MNHEY, CDR2 SVGAGI. The method was immunoSEQ multiplex PCR; TCRdb's version includes in-frame clones alone and lacks a portion of them. The table shows over 65,000 clones, with roughly 98% occurring only once. The gene calls are TRBV6-5 and TRBJ2-5; TRBD1 is a possible D gene (6 bases). Sequenced sample: T cells isolated from PBMCs. The clonotype comes from a human donor in good health. The CDR3 sequence: CASSRDIQAKTQYF. In DNA, the CDR3 is TGTGCCAGCAGTAGGGACATCCAAGCGAAGACCCAGTACTTC.